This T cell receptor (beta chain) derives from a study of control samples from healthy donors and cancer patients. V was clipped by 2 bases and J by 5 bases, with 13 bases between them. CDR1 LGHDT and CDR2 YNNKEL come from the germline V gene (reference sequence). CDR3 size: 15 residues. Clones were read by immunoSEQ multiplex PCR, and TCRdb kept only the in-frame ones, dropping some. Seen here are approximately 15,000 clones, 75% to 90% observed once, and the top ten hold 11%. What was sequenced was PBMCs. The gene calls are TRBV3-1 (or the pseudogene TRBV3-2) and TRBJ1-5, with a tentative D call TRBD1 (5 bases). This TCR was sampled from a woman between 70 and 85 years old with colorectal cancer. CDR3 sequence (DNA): TGTGCCAGCAGCCAAAATGGGGGGAGGCATCAGCCCCAGCATTTT. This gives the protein CASSQNGGRHQPQHF.